This T cell receptor beta chain came from a study of Ad26.COV2.S vaccination and SARS-CoV-2 variants. Overall study: Donor was assigned to the Ad26.COV2.S arm of trial COV1001. Study-wide points: Substantial post-vaccination breadth of spike-specific CD8+ and CD4+ T cell responses was reported.

Treatment given: around 19 received Ad26.COV2.S at low or high dose, single or two shots; several received placebo; per-sample allocation not given. Samples were taken on day 63 after the first vaccine or placebo injection. It was an adult aged 18-55 years in Boston who was the donor. This table comes from immunoSEQ multiplex PCR, and its TCRdb copy is limited to in-frame clones, with some not included. The profile shows 400,000 to 450,000 clones, approximately 92% of them singletons. As regards this clone: What it recognizes is unknown.

There are 16 residues in the CDR3. Losses at the gene ends were 6 bases for V and 7 bases for J; bases not matched to a gene: 9. The germline V gene encodes CDR1 MNHEY and CDR2 SVGEGT. The sample consisted of peripheral blood, taken in a trial of Ad26.COV2.S vaccine versus placebo. This clonotype originated in a person between 18 and 65 years old who received the Ad26.COV2.S COVID-19 vaccine or a placebo. The rearrangement joins TRBV6-2 or TRBV6-3 to TRBJ2-1; 13 nucleotides line up with TRBD2. The CDR3 DNA is TGTGCCAGCAGATACGGACTAGCGGGAGATGAGAATGAGCAGTTCTTC. It translates to CASRYGLAGDENEQFF.